This passage covers 30 T cell receptor beta chains from one sample sequenced in a study of blood T cell repertoires in COVID-19. TCRdb keeps only in-frame clones here, not all; method: immunoSEQ multiplex PCR. In the table there are about 320,000 clones, roughly 89% of which are singletons. Input material: PBMCs or T cells enriched from blood (not recorded which). Source of these receptors: a man aged 55-75 years who had recovered from COVID-19.

The CDR3 loop is CASSQDGTEGNTIYF. The CDR3 DNA is TGCGCCAGCAGCCAAGATGGCACAGAGGGAAACACCATATATTTT. The chain links TRBV4-3 to TRBJ1-3; unclear D gene. CDR3 length: 15 residues. The V end was cut by 0 bases, the J end by 4 bases, with 10 bases between. Germline values: CDR1 LGHNA, CDR2 YSLEER.

V and J are TRBV9 and TRBJ2-7, with 8 bases matching TRBD2. The CDR3 runs to 16 residues. CDR1 and CDR2 from the germline V gene are SGDLS and YYNGEE. The trim removed 0 bases at V and 5 bases at J, leaving 10 bases unmatched. CDR3 region: CASSVAVGGRSNEQYF. CDR3 nucleotides: TGTGCCAGCAGCGTAGCTGTCGGCGGGAGGAGTAACGAGCAGTACTTC.

CDR3 nucleotides: TGTGCCAGCAGCCAAGATTGGCTAGCGGGTGAGACCCAGTACTTC. This codes for CASSQDWLAGETQYF. The chain couples TRBV3-1 (or the pseudogene TRBV3-2) to TRBJ2-5; the match to TRBD2 covers 8 bases. This CDR3 region has 15 residues. The trim removed 0 bases at V and 5 bases at J, leaving 5 bases unmatched. Germline V gene data show CDR1 as LGHDT and CDR2 as YNNKEL (reference sequence).

The chain carries TRBV7-3 and TRBJ2-7; 12 bases agree with TRBD2. V shed 5 bases, J shed 7 bases, and the junction held 9 bases outside the gene matches. Germline assignment: CDR1 SGHTA and CDR2 FQGTGA. The CDR3 length is 15 residues. Here the CDR3 reads CASSPGTSGSGEQYF. In nucleotides, the CDR3 is TGTGCCAGCAGCCCCGGGACTAGCGGGTCGGGTGAGCAGTACTTC.

This rearrangement joins TRBV3-1 (or the pseudogene TRBV3-2) to TRBJ1-1; TRBD1 is a possible D gene (5 bases). The germline V gene encodes CDR1 LGHDT and CDR2 YNNKEL (reference sequence). This CDR3 region has 13 residues. With 1 base removed from V and 5 bases from J, the gap between germline ends came to 8 bases. DNA for the CDR3: TGTGCCAGCAGCCAAGGCAGGGTTACTGAAGCTTTCTTT. Its protein product is CASSQGRVTEAFF.

This chain links TRBV10-1 with TRBJ2-3; TRBD2 might be the D (5 bases). Germline CDR1 reads WNHNN; CDR2 reads SYGVQD (reference sequence). V dropped 3 bases and J dropped 0 bases, with 16 bases sitting between them. The CDR3 runs to 17 residues. In nucleotides, the CDR3 is TGCGCCAGCAGTGAACCCGGACTCATAACTAGCACAGATACGCAGTATTTT. This translates into CASSEPGLITSTDTQYF.

V usage is TRBV18 and J usage is TRBJ2-4; 9 positions match TRBD1. The germline V gene has CDR1 KGHSH and CDR2 LQKENI. J was trimmed by 7 bases and V by 3 bases; bases with no gene match: 4. This CDR3 is 14 amino acids long. The CDR3 nucleotides read TGTGCCAGCTCACCGGGACAGGGTGGGAACATTCAGTACTTC. The encoded protein is CASSPGQGGNIQYF.

V gene TRBV28 combines with J gene TRBJ2-2; D remains unclear. The CDR3 extends over 16 amino acids. V gave up 2 bases and J gave up 1 base, with 11 bases separating them. The germline gives CDR1 MDHEN, CDR2 SYDVKM. The CDR3 DNA reads as TGTGCCAGCAGTTTAGCCCGATACAAGAACACCGGGGAGCTGTTTTTT. Translated: CASSLARYKNTGELFF.

This chain connects TRBV7-3 to TRBJ2-7; TRBD2 matches at 10 bases. The CDR3 covers 16 residues. The J segment lost 4 bases and the V segment lost 2 bases, leaving 8 bases of the junction unmatched. Germline loops: CDR1 SGHTA, CDR2 FQGTGA. The CDR3 loop is CASSLLAGVEWYEQYF. In DNA, the CDR3 is TGTGCCAGCAGCTTACTAGCGGGAGTCGAGTGGTACGAGCAGTACTTC.

Note on this clone: Other DNA sequences of this sample code for an identical CDR3. The gene calls are TRBV5-1 and TRBJ2-2, with 9 bases identical to TRBD2. CDR1 is SGHRS and CDR2 is YFSETQ in the germline V gene. Germline trimming cut 0 bases from V and 2 bases from J; bases unmatched to any gene: 2. The CDR3 consists of 16 residues. The CDR3 here is CASSLGLAVNTGELFF. The CDR3, as DNA: TGCGCCAGCAGCTTGGGACTAGCGGTTAACACCGGGGAGCTGTTTTTT.

This clone is a singleton in its sample. The chain couples TRBV25-1 to TRBJ2-7, with 8 nucleotides matching TRBD2. Germline CDR1 reads MGHDK; CDR2 reads SYGVNS. The ends lost 3 bases at V and 1 base at J; junction bases unmatched: 5. This CDR3 is 15 amino acids long. The CDR3 sequence is CASSDRTSGSYEQYF. Written as DNA, the CDR3 is TGTGCCAGCAGTGATAGAACTAGCGGATCCTACGAGCAGTACTTC.

This chain connects TRBV19 to TRBJ1-1; no firm D call. The germline CDR1 and CDR2 sequences are LNHDA and SQIVND (reference sequence). V was clipped by 3 bases and J by 5 bases, with 4 bases between them. The CDR3 runs 11 residues. In nucleotides, the CDR3 is TGTGCCAGTAGTATTTTAACTGAAGCTTTCTTT. This codes for CASSILTEAFF.

The gene calls are TRBV9 and TRBJ2-1; a possible D gene is TRBD1 (6 bases). The CDR3 loop spans 14 amino acids. V shed 4 bases and J shed 6 bases, with 14 bases lying between them. Germline assignment: CDR1 SGDLS and CDR2 YYNGEE. The DNA for the CDR3 is TGTGCCAGCAGCCCAAACGGACAGAGCAATGAGCAGTTCTTC. It yields the protein CASSPNGQSNEQFF.

This chain uses TRBV4-2 with TRBJ2-3; D gene uncertain. V was trimmed by 0 bases and J by 2 bases, leaving 9 bases between them. The CDR3 is 15 residues long. The germline CDR1 and CDR2 sequences are LGHNA and YNFKEQ. The CDR3 protein is CASSQDQATTDTQYF. The DNA for the CDR3 is TGTGCCAGCAGCCAAGATCAGGCCACCACAGATACGCAGTATTTT.

This clone has only one observation. J is TRBJ2-5 and V is TRBV18; D gene uncertain. The germline CDR1 and CDR2 sequences are KGHSH and LQKENI. The CDR3 covers 12 residues. With 3 bases removed from V and 4 bases from J, the gap between germline ends came to 6 bases. The CDR3 region is CASSPGVETQYF. DNA of the CDR3: TGTGCCAGCTCACCTGGAGTAGAGACCCAGTACTTC.

V gene TRBV7-2 combines with J gene TRBJ2-3; 10 nucleotides agree with TRBD2. This CDR3 is built from 15 residues. The V gene's germline CDR1 is SGHTA and CDR2 FQGNSA. J gave up 5 bases and V 5 bases, and 7 bases lay outside the gene matches. CDR3 coding DNA: TGTGCCAGCAGCAACCAGCGGGGGGGAGGAGATACGCAGTATTTT. Translation gives CASSNQRGGGDTQYF.

The gene calls are TRBV19 and TRBJ1-2; D ambiguous. This CDR3 is 15 amino acids long. Trimming shortened V by 1 base and J by 3 bases, and 12 bases separated the two germline ends. The V gene's germline CDR1 is LNHDA and CDR2 SQIVND (reference sequence). The CDR3 coding sequence is TGTGCCAGTAGTATAGGCTCTGAGGGCGACTATGGCTACACCTTC. The encoded protein is CASSIGSEGDYGYTF.

This chain connects TRBV9 to TRBJ2-3; 9 bases line up with TRBD2. The V segment lost 4 bases and the J segment 3 bases; nucleotides outside the gene matches: 6. This CDR3 is built from 15 residues. Per the germline V gene, CDR1 is SGDLS and CDR2 is YYNGEE. As DNA, the CDR3 is TGTGCCAGCAGCTGGGCGGGAGGGCCGACAGATACGCAGTATTTT. It specifies CASSWAGGPTDTQYF.

The gene calls are TRBV29-1 and TRBJ1-2, with D unclear. This CDR3 is built from 15 residues. V was pared by 3 bases and J by 0 bases, with 14 bases between. CDR1 is SQVTM and CDR2 is ANQGSEA in the germline V gene. CDR3 residues: CSVDFQAPTNYGYTF. Here the CDR3 DNA reads TGCAGCGTTGATTTCCAGGCCCCCACTAACTATGGCTACACCTTC.

This clone was seen once. The chain uses TRBV4-2 and TRBJ1-1; D remains unclear. Germline-derived CDR1 and CDR2 are LGHNA and YNFKEQ. The CDR3 is 16 residues long. V was trimmed by 0 bases and J by 10 bases, leaving 21 bases between them. The CDR3 here is CASSQDGREYPGGAFF. DNA of the CDR3: TGTGCCAGCAGCCAAGACGGTCGGGAGTACCCTGGTGGAGCTTTCTTT.

This sequence joins TRBV5-7 and TRBJ1-1; D perhaps matches TRBD1 (6 bases). TRBV5-7 is an open reading frame, and its role is uncertain. This CDR3 comprises 13 residues. The V and J ends lost 4 bases and 5 bases respectively, with 12 bases between them. The CDR3 spells CASSRVRGTEAFF. DNA of the CDR3: TGTGCCAGCAGCCGAGTCAGGGGTACTGAAGCTTTCTTT.

In this sample, this clone turned up a few times. This chain connects TRBV7-9 to TRBJ1-1; D is possibly TRBD1 (5 bases). The CDR3 has 14 amino acids. The germline V gene has CDR1 SEHNR and CDR2 FQNEAQ (reference sequence). Trimming stripped 0 bases from V and 7 bases from J, with 12 bases between. The CDR3 DNA reads TGTGCCAGCAGCTTAGCGATCGGGACTAGTGAAGCTTTCTTT. Amino acid sequence: CASSLAIGTSEAFF.

This sequence joins TRBV18 and TRBJ1-2, with 8 bases matching TRBD1. Germline assignment: CDR1 KGHSH and CDR2 LQKENI. The CDR3 loop spans 16 amino acids. V shed 6 bases, J shed 2 bases, and the junction held 11 bases outside the gene matches. CDR3 nucleotide sequence: TGTGCCAGCTCGCCCGGACAGGGTCCCGAAAACTATGGCTACACCTTC. This encodes CASSPGQGPENYGYTF.

This clone was counted once. This rearrangement joins TRBV30 to TRBJ1-5, with TRBD1 matching over 10 bases. With V trimmed by 3 bases and J by 5 bases, 4 bases remained unmatched. The CDR3 consists of 14 residues. The germline V gene encodes CDR1 GTSNPN and CDR2 SVGIG (reference sequence). The CDR3 here is CAWSMGQGYQPQHF. The CDR3 nucleotides are TGTGCCTGGAGCATGGGACAGGGGTATCAGCCCCAGCATTTT.

This rearrangement joins TRBV28 to TRBJ1-2; 7 nucleotides align to TRBD1. Germline values: CDR1 MDHEN, CDR2 SYDVKM. The CDR3 runs to 14 residues. The V gene end was trimmed by 5 bases and the J gene end by 7 bases; junction bases not matched to a gene: 10. CDR3 coding DNA: TGTGCCAGCAGTATAACCTCGACAGGGCTTGGCTACACCTTC. Amino acids: CASSITSTGLGYTF.

The chain recombines TRBV13 with TRBJ2-7, with D uncertain. V lost 1 base and J 5 bases, leaving 9 bases between the germline ends. The CDR3 runs to 13 residues. Germline V gene sequence: CDR1 PRHDT, CDR2 FYEKMQ (reference sequence). CDR3 region: CASSLAQANEQYF. For the CDR3, the DNA is TGTGCCAGCAGCTTAGCTCAGGCTAACGAGCAGTACTTC.

J is TRBJ2-3 and V is TRBV5-1; D unresolved. The V gene's germline CDR1 is SGHRS and CDR2 YFSETQ. The CDR3 is 14 residues long. Between the trimmed V and J ends, which lost 0 bases and 0 bases, there was a span of 5 bases. The CDR3 sequence: CASSLVTSTDTQYF. The CDR3, as DNA: TGCGCCAGCAGCTTGGTGACAAGCACAGATACGCAGTATTTT.

This clone showed up just once. The rearrangement joins TRBV9 to TRBJ1-6, with 8 bases that match TRBD1. CDR1 SGDLS and CDR2 YYNGEE come from the germline V gene. CDR3 length equals 15 residues. The V and J ends lost 0 bases and 7 bases, in that order; junction bases with no gene match: 3. The CDR3 coding sequence is TGTGCCAGCAGCGTAGATGACAGGGGCAATTCACCCCTCCACTTT. Protein product: CASSVDDRGNSPLHF.

J is TRBJ2-5 and V is TRBV5-5; TRBD2 agrees at 13 bases. This CDR3 is built from 16 residues. The junction had 5 bases not matched to a gene; V was cut back by 4 bases and J by 2 bases. Germline V gene sequence: CDR1 SGHKS, CDR2 YYEKEE (reference sequence). CDR3 residues: CASSITSGREQETQYF. CDR3 bases: TGTGCCAGCAGCATAACTAGCGGGAGGGAGCAAGAGACCCAGTACTTC. Together with reference TRBV5-5 and TRBJ2-5, the CDR3 gives the full variable domain: DAGVTQSPTHLIKTRGQQVTLRCSPISGHKSVSWYQQVLGQGPQFIFQYYEKEERGRGNFPDRFSARQFPNYSSELNVNALLLGDSALYLCASSITSGREQETQYFGPGTRLLVL.

CDR3 residues: CASSLGIGGQAQYF. The CDR3 DNA follows: TGTGCCAGCAGTTTAGGAATCGGGGGACAGGCGCAGTATTTT. The chain uses TRBV6-5 and TRBJ2-3; 8 positions agree with TRBD1. CDR1 MNHEY and CDR2 SVGAGI come from the germline V gene. The CDR3 has 14 residues. V was clipped by 4 bases and J by 10 bases; unmatched bases: 10.